This T cell receptor (beta chain) was sequenced in a study of T cells after yellow fever vaccination. 5'RACE template switching generated TCR cDNA, adding a universal primer site and UMIs. One entry per CDR3 protein, called by TCRdb with MiXCR from the 5' RACE reads. The top ten hold approximately 3.4% of the sample, which has about 340,000 distinct CDR3 sequences, around 13% seen once. The ends lost 7 bases at V and 2 bases at J; junction bases unmatched: 9. The length of the CDR3 is 16 residues. Germline loops: CDR1 MNHEY, CDR2 SVGEGT. This clonotype occurred a few times. The chain joins TRBV6-2 or TRBV6-3 to TRBJ2-3; 10 bases map to TRBD2. The sequencing here drew on CD4+ T cells sorted from PBMCs, taken 15 days after the yellow fever booster vaccination. The TCR originated in a young man who received the YFV17D yellow fever vaccine. This chain's CDR3 is CASTVLAGGFTDTQYF. The CDR3 DNA follows: TGTGCCAGCACCGTCTTAGCGGGGGGATTCACAGATACGCAGTATTTT.